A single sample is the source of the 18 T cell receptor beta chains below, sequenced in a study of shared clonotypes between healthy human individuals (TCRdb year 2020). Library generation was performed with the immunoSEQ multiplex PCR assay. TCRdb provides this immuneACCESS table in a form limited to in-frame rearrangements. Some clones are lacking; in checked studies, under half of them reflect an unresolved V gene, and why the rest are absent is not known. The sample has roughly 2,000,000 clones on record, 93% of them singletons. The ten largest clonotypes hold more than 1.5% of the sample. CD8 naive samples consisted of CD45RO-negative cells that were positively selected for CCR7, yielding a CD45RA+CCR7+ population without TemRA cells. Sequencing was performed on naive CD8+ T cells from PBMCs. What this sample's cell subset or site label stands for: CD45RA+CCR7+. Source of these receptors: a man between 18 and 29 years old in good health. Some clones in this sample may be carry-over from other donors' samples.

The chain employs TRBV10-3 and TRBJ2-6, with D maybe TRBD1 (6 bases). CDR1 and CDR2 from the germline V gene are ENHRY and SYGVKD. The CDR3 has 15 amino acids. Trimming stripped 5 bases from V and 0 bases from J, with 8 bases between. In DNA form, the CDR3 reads TGTGCCATCAGTACAGGGTTCTCTGGGGCCAACGTCCTGACTTTC. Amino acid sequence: CAISTGFSGANVLTF.

CDR3 bases: TGTGCCAGCAGCTCCGAAAGTCTGACAGGGAGGACCGAGCAGTACTTC. Its translation: CASSSESLTGRTEQYF. The rearrangement joins TRBV7-8 to TRBJ2-7; possible D gene TRBD1, 7 bases. The germline CDR1 and CDR2 sequences are SGHVS and FQNEAQ. Trimming removed 4 bases at V and 6 bases at J, with 22 bases between. This CDR3 has 16 residues.

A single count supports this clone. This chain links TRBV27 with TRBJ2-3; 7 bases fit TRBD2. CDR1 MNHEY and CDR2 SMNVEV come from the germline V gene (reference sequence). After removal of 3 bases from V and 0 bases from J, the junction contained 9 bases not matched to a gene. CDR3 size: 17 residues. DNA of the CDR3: TGTGCCAGCAGTTTCAATAGCGGGCCCACTAGCACAGATACGCAGTATTTT. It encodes CASSFNSGPTSTDTQYF.

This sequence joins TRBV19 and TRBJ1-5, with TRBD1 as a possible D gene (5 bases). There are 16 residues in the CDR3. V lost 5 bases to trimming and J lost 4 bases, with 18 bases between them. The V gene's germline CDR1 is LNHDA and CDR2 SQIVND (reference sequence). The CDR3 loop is CASSRPQDVGNQPQHF. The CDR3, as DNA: TGTGCCAGTAGTCGACCACAGGACGTCGGGAATCAGCCCCAGCATTTT.

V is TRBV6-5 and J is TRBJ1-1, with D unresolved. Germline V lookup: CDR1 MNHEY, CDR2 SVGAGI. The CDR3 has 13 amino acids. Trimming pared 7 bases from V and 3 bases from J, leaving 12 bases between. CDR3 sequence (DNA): TGTGCCAGCAAAGCCAGGCGGGACACTGAAGCTTTCTTT. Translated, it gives CASKARRDTEAFF.

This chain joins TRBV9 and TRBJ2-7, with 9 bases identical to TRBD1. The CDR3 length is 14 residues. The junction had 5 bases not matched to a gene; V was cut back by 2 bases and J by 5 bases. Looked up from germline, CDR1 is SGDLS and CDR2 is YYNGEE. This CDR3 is CASSVSGTGHEQYF. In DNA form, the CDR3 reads TGTGCCAGCAGCGTTTCCGGGACAGGGCACGAGCAGTACTTC.

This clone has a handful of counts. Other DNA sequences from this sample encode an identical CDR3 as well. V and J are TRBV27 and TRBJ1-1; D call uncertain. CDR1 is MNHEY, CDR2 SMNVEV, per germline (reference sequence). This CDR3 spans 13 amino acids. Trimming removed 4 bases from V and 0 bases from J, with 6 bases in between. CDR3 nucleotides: TGTGCCAGCAGTTGGACGGTGAACACTGAAGCTTTCTTT. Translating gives CASSWTVNTEAFF.

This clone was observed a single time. Written as DNA, the CDR3 is TGTGCCAGCAGCTCTCACCCCCCGGGACTTTTCACAGATACGCAGTATTTT. As protein: CASSSHPPGLFTDTQYF. V and J are TRBV9 and TRBJ2-3; possible D gene TRBD2, 6 bases. CDR1 is SGDLS, CDR2 YYNGEE, per germline. The length of the CDR3 is 17 residues. V was clipped by 4 bases and J by 2 bases, with 20 bases between them.

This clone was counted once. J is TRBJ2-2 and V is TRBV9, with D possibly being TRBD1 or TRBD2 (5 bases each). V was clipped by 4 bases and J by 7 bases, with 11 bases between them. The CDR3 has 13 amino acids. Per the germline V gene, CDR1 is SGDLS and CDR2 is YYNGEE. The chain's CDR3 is CASSIGTVGELFF. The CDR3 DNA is TGTGCCAGCAGCATAGGGACGGTCGGGGAGCTGTTTTTT. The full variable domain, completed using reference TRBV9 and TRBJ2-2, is DSGVTQTPKHLITATGQRVTLRCSPRSGDLSVYWYQQSLDQGLQFLIQYYNGEERAKGNILERFSAQQFPDLHSELNLSSLELGDSALYFCASSIGTVGELFFGEGSRLTVL.

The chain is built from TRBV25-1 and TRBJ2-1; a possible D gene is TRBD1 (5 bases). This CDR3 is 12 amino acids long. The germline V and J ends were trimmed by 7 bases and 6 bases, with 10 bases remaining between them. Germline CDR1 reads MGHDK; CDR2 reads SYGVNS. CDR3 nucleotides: TGTGCCAGCACAGGGTATCGCAATGAGCAGTTCTTC. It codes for CASTGYRNEQFF.

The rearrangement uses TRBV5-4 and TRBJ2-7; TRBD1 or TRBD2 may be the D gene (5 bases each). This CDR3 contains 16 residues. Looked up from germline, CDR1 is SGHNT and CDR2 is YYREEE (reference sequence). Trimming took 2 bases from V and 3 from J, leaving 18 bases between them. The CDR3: CASSFIPWDGIYEQYF. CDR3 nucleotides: TGTGCCAGCAGCTTCATCCCATGGGACGGAATCTACGAGCAGTACTTC.

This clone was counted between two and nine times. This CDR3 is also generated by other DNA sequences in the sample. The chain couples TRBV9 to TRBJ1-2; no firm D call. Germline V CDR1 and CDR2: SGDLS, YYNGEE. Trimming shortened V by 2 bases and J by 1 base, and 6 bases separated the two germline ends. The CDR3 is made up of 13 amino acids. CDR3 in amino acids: CASSVTGNYGYTF. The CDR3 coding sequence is TGTGCCAGCAGCGTGACGGGTAACTATGGCTACACCTTC.

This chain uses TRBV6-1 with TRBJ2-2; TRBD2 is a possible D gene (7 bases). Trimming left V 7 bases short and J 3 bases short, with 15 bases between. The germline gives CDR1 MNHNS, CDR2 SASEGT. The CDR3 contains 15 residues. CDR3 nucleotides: TGTGCCAGCATGGGGGGGCGGAGGGACACCGGGGAGCTGTTTTTT. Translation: CASMGGRRDTGELFF.

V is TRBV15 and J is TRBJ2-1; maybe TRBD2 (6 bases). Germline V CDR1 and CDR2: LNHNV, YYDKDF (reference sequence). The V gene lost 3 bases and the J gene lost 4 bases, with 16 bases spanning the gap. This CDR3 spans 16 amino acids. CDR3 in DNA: TGTGCCACCAGCAGCCCTAGTAGCGGACGATACAATGAGCAGTTCTTC. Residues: CATSSPSSGRYNEQFF.

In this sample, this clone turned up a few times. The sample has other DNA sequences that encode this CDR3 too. In nucleotides, the CDR3 is TGCGCCAGCAGCTTGGTAGCTAACACTGAAGCTTTCTTT. Protein: CASSLVANTEAFF. The rearrangement links TRBV5-1 to TRBJ1-1; D remains unclear. The CDR3 extends over 13 amino acids. The V gene lost 0 bases and the J gene lost 2 bases, with 5 bases spanning the gap. Per germline, CDR1 SGHRS and CDR2 YFSETQ.

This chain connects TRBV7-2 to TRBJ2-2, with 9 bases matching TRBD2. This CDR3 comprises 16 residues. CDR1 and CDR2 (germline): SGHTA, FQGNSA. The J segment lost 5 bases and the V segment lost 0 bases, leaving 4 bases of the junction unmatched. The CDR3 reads CASSLAFLAGTGELFF. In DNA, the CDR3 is TGTGCCAGCAGCTTAGCGTTTCTAGCGGGAACCGGGGAGCTGTTTTTT.

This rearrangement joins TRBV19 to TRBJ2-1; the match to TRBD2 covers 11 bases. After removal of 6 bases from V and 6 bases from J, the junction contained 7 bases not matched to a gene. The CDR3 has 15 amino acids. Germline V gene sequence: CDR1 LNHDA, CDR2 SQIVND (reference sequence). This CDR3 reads CASSPKLAGVNEQFF. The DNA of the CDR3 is TGTGCCAGTAGCCCCAAACTAGCGGGAGTCAATGAGCAGTTCTTC.

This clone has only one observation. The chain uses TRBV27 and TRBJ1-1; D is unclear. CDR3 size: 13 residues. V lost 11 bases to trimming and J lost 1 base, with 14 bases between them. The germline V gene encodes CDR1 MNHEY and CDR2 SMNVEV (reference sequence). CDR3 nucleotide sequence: TGTGCCTCCCAGAACTATGGGAACACTGAAGCTTTCTTT. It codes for CASQNYGNTEAFF.